This T cell receptor (beta chain) was found in a study of blood T cell repertoires in COVID-19 (dated by TCRdb to between 2020 and 2021). At the level of the whole study: Samples covering the acute and convalescent phases of COVID-19 were provided by collaborators in the United States, Italy and Spain. Where available, HLA class I and class II types were taken from metadata supplied by the sample provider and were not determined by assay-based typing. The material from the prospective study consisted of cDNA or gDNA derived from T cells, B-cell-depleted T cells, or PBMCs. A de-identified subject ID, COVID-19 status, age in years and sex were almost always included in the sample metadata. The repertoires were released in a freely available public database intended as a resource for research on the immune response to SARS-CoV-2. Samples came from the ongoing ImmuneRACE study (first 160 participants) plus 1,254 subjects from 6 global collaborators. The dataset comprised deeply sampled blood TCRbeta repertoires from subjects exposed to, actively infected with, or recovered from COVID-19.

Whole blood was collected in K2EDTA tubes by collaborating institutions according to the institutions' own protocols. For TCRbeta analysis, collaborator samples were shipped as frozen whole blood, as isolated PBMCs, or as DNA extracted from either sample type. Worth noting for this clone: The specificity of this receptor is unknown. Base qualities are not at hand, and no much larger clone is one base apart.

TCRbeta CDR3 regions were amplified from genomic DNA using the immunoSEQ Assay, a bias-controlled multiplex PCR. Regarding the original processing steps: Nucleated cell counts per sample were estimated from amplification of reference gene primers within the assay. To quantify the absolute abundance of each unique TCRbeta CDR3 rearrangement, sequence reads were collapsed and filtered. Productive Simpson clonality was computed per sample as the square root of Simpson's diversity index over productive rearrangements. The table comes from immuneACCESS by way of TCRdb, which keeps in-frame sequences with V and J called. Part of the clones is missing from these tables; in studies checked, under half for an unresolved V gene and the rest for unknown reasons. Clone size and V and J calls were adopted from that table, with D and trimming inferred from the DNA. Present in this sample are 150,000 to 190,000 clones, around nine tenths of which were seen just once. The biggest ten clones account for about 2.5% of the sample.

The research as a whole found: The amount of clinical and demographic metadata varied by source and participant and was provided uncurated.

The germline V gene encodes CDR1 MNHNY and CDR2 SVGAGI (reference sequence). V is clipped by 0 bases and J by 7 bases, and the sequence between their germline boundaries is 16 bases long. The CDR3 runs 15 amino acids, cysteine and valine included. Only the CDR3 part of the read is kept: 45 bases, read in frame from the first base. The sequence joins TRBV6-6 to TRBJ2-7, with a tentative D gene TRBD2 over 7 matching bases. This sequence was found in an older woman with acute or convalescent COVID-19. Sequencing was done on a sample of peripheral blood. The CDR3 amino acid sequence is: CASSYSGGGPGEQYV. The DNA reads as follows: TGTGCCAGCAGTTACTCGGGCGGGGGCCCTGGGGAGCAGTACGTC.